Listed here are 6 T cell receptor beta chains from one sample, sequenced in a study of shared clonotypes between healthy human individuals. The method was immunoSEQ multiplex PCR; TCRdb's version includes in-frame clones alone and lacks a portion of them. Among over a million clones listed, around 95% were seen once. The specimen was naive CD4+ T cells sorted from blood. Subset denoted: CD45RA+ positively selected. These receptors all come from a young man in good health.

The chain is built from TRBV30 and TRBJ1-1; D is ambiguous. V gave up 4 bases and J gave up 1 base, with 7 bases separating them. CDR3 length: 12 amino acids. Germline V CDR1 and CDR2: GTSNPN, SVGIG (reference sequence). The CDR3 region has the DNA TGTGCCTGGACTATAGGGAACACTGAAGCTTTCTTT. Protein: CAWTIGNTEAFF.

V usage is TRBV7-9 and J usage is TRBJ1-5; TRBD1 matches 8 bases. Per germline, CDR1 SEHNR and CDR2 FQNEAQ (reference sequence). With V trimmed by 1 base and J by 0 bases, 2 bases remained unmatched. The CDR3 sequence is 16 residues long. The CDR3 coding sequence is TGTGCCAGCAGCTTAGGGGACAGGAATAGCAATCAGCCCCAGCATTTT. Translation: CASSLGDRNSNQPQHF.

Worth noting for this clone: The sample contains more than one DNA sequence encoding this CDR3. This sequence joins TRBV11-2 and TRBJ2-1; the D is unclear. CDR1 and CDR2 from the germline V gene are SGHAT and FQNNGV. Trimming removed 5 bases from V and 0 bases from J, with 11 bases in between. The CDR3 contains 15 residues. The CDR3 DNA sequence: TGTGCCAGCAGCCTCGGACGGAGCTCCTACAATGAGCAGTTCTTC. This gives the protein CASSLGRSSYNEQFF. Complete variable domain (other parts from reference TRBV11-2 and TRBJ2-1): EAGVAQSPRYKIIEKRQSVAFWCNPISGHATLYWYQQILGQGPKLLIQFQNNGVVDDSQLPKDRFSAERLKGVDSTLKIQPAKLEDSAVYLCASSLGRSSYNEQFFGPGTRLTVL.

The chain recombines TRBV6-1 with TRBJ1-5; D is unresolved. The CDR3 is 18 amino acids. In germline, CDR1 is MNHNS, CDR2 SASEGT. V lost 0 bases to trimming and J lost 0 bases, with 15 bases between them. Written as DNA, the CDR3 is TGTGCCAGCAGTGAAGCGATATTATGGCCCTATAGCAATCAGCCCCAGCATTTT. Amino acids: CASSEAILWPYSNQPQHF.

The chain employs TRBV6-1 and TRBJ2-7; TRBD1 aligns across 9 bases. Germline V CDR1 and CDR2: MNHNS, SASEGT. With 5 bases clipped from V and 3 bases from J, the junction kept 5 bases outside the gene matches. The CDR3 totals 14 residues. The CDR3 nucleotides read TGTGCCAGCAGTTGGACAGGGGTGAACTACGAGCAGTACTTC. Its protein product is CASSWTGVNYEQYF.

This chain joins TRBV25-1 and TRBJ1-3; 7 bases map to TRBD1. Trimming took 3 bases from V and 4 from J; bases not matched to a gene: 6. The CDR3 runs to 15 residues. CDR1 and CDR2 (germline): MGHDK, SYGVNS. CDR3 in amino acids: CASSETTGSGNTIYF. CDR3 bases: TGTGCCAGCAGTGAGACGACAGGGTCAGGAAACACCATATATTTT.